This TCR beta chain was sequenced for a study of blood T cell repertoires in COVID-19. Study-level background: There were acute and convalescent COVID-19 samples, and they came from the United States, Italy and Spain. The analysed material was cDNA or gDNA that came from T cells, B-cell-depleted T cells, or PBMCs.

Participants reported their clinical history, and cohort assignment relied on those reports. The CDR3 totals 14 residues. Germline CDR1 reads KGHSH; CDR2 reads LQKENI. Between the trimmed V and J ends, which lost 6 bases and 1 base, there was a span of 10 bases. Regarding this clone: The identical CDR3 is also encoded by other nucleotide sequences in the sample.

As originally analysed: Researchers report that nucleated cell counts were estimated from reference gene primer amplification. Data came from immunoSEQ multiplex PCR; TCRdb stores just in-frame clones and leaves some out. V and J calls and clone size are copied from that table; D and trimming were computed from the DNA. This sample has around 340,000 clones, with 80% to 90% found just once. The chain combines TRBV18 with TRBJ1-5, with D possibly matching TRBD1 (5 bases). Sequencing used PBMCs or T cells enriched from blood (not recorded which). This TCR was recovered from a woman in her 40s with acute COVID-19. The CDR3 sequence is CASSPGVSNQPQHF. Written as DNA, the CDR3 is TGTGCCAGCTCCCCGGGGGTGAGCAATCAGCCCCAGCATTTT.